Below, 13 T cell receptor beta chains from the same sample are listed, as sequenced in a study of T cell responses to AZD1222 COVID-19 vaccine. Repertoires were generated with immunoSEQ multiplex PCR, while TCRdb's copy carries only in-frame clones and drops some. The sample carries approximately 140,000 clones, nearly 90% recorded once. The sequencing used peripheral blood, collected on day 0 of AZD1222 vaccination. The receptors here all came from an adult in good health.

V is TRBV4-3 and J is TRBJ2-3; possibly TRBD2 for D (5 bases). This CDR3 is built from 15 residues. Germline V gene sequence: CDR1 LGHNA, CDR2 YSLEER. The V end was cut by 1 base, the J end by 3 bases, with 11 bases between. CDR3 DNA: TGCGCCAGCAGCCAAGGAGAGGGTCAGACAGATACGCAGTATTTT. Translated: CASSQGEGQTDTQYF.

The J gene is TRBJ2-3, the V gene TRBV9; 13 bases map to TRBD2. J was trimmed by 7 bases and V by 0 bases; bases with no gene match: 2. The V gene's germline CDR1 is SGDLS and CDR2 YYNGEE. The CDR3 contains 15 residues. CDR3: CASSVGGLAGYTQYF. DNA of the CDR3: TGTGCCAGCAGCGTAGGGGGACTAGCGGGATATACGCAGTATTTT.

The chain recombines TRBV10-3 with TRBJ2-7, with 9 bases lining up with TRBD2. The length of the CDR3 is 13 residues. Germline V gene lookup returns CDR1 ENHRY and CDR2 SYGVKD. V shed 6 bases and J 3 bases; nucleotides not matched to a gene: 3. The CDR3 region is CAISPAGGYEQYF. In DNA, the CDR3 is TGTGCCATCAGCCCAGCGGGAGGCTACGAGCAGTACTTC.

The chain is built from TRBV19 and TRBJ1-5, with D perhaps matching TRBD1 (6 bases). V was shortened by 5 bases and J by 0 bases, with 11 bases between the two germline ends. The CDR3 is 15 residues long. CDR1 is LNHDA, CDR2 SQIVND, per germline (reference sequence). The CDR3: CASSSDRSSNQPQHF. The CDR3 coding sequence is TGTGCCAGTAGTTCCGACAGGAGTAGCAATCAGCCCCAGCATTTT. The variable domain in full, with the rest retrieved from reference TRBV19 and TRBJ1-5, is DGGITQSPKYLFRKEGQNVTLSCEQNLNHDAMYWYRQDPGQGLRLIYYSQIVNDFQKGDIAEGYSVSREKKESFPLTVTSAQKNPTAFYLCASSSDRSSNQPQHFGDGTRLSIL.

The gene calls are TRBV28 and TRBJ1-6; 9 bases fit TRBD1. V dropped 6 bases and J dropped 5; count of bases not matched to a gene: 5. The CDR3 consists of 15 residues. Germline V lookup: CDR1 MDHEN, CDR2 SYDVKM. The CDR3 sequence is CASRRGTGNNSPLHF. CDR3 nucleotide sequence: TGTGCCAGCAGAAGAGGGACAGGGAATAATTCACCCCTCCACTTT.

V gene TRBV28 combines with J gene TRBJ1-5; perhaps TRBD1 as D (5 bases). The CDR3 is made up of 13 amino acids. Germline V gene sequence: CDR1 MDHEN, CDR2 SYDVKM. The CDR3 DNA sequence: TGTGCAGCGGGCGGGGCTCCCAATCAGCCCCAGCATTTT. It codes for CAAGGAPNQPQHF.

The rearrangement links TRBV5-1 to TRBJ2-5; possible D gene TRBD1, 6 bases. In germline, CDR1 is SGHRS, CDR2 YFSETQ. This CDR3 contains 12 residues. Trimming pared 3 bases from V and 5 bases from J, leaving 8 bases between. The CDR3 bases are TGCGCCAGCAGCTCGAGGGGGGAGACCCAGTACTTC. Translating it yields CASSSRGETQYF.

The chain joins TRBV7-9 to TRBJ1-5, with a weak D call TRBD1 (5 bases). CDR3 length: 15 amino acids. Germline CDR1 is SEHNR and CDR2 is FQNEAQ (reference sequence). The V gene lost 5 bases and the J gene lost 2 bases, with 13 bases spanning the gap. CDR3 in DNA: TGTGCCAGCAGCGCCAGGGAGGTAGGCAATCAGCCCCAGCATTTT. This codes for CASSAREVGNQPQHF.

In its sample, this clone was seen once. The CDR3 DNA sequence: TGTGCCAGCTCACCAAGCCCGGGGCCAAGAGGCTACACCTTC. It translates to CASSPSPGPRGYTF. This chain uses TRBV18 with TRBJ1-2; D possibly corresponds to TRBD1 (5 bases). Between the trimmed V and J ends, which lost 2 bases and 8 bases, there was a span of 15 bases. The CDR3 sequence is 14 residues long. In germline, CDR1 is KGHSH, CDR2 LQKENI.

The CDR3 region has the DNA TGTGCCAGCAGCCGGGGACAGGCAAACTCTGGAAACACCATATATTTT. As protein: CASSRGQANSGNTIYF. The chain is built from TRBV4-2 and TRBJ1-3; 8 bases align to TRBD1. The CDR3 extends over 16 amino acids. The germline V gene encodes CDR1 LGHNA and CDR2 YNFKEQ. J gave up 0 bases and V 4 bases, and 5 bases lay outside the gene matches.

V gene TRBV7-9 combines with J gene TRBJ1-2; D possibly corresponds to TRBD1 (5 bases). V was clipped by 4 bases and J by 4 bases, with 16 bases between them. The CDR3 runs to 15 residues. CDR1 is SEHNR and CDR2 is FQNEAQ in the germline V gene (reference sequence). DNA for the CDR3: TGTGCCAGCAGCTCCCCCTCCGGGGCGAGCTATGGCTACACCTTC. Translated, it gives CASSSPSGASYGYTF.

V is TRBV28 and J is TRBJ1-2; D is possibly TRBD1 (6 bases). Trimming shortened V by 2 bases and J by 5 bases, and 15 bases separated the two germline ends. This CDR3 contains 15 residues. The V gene's germline CDR1 is MDHEN and CDR2 SYDVKM. The CDR3 DNA reads as TGTGCCAGCAGTTTAGGGGGGGGCTCTGGGTATGGCTACACCTTC. Translation: CASSLGGGSGYGYTF.

The gene calls are TRBV6-6 and TRBJ2-2, with D possibly TRBD1 on 6 matching bases. Germline loops: CDR1 MNHNY, CDR2 SVGAGI (reference sequence). V lost 7 bases and J lost 5, with 14 bases in between. The CDR3 extends over 14 amino acids. The CDR3 region has the DNA TGTGCCAGCACCCGAGACAGGCAGACCGGGGAGCTGTTTTTT. This translates into CASTRDRQTGELFF.